This record looks at one T cell receptor beta chain sequence and its context. V lost 3 bases, J lost 14 bases, and 0 bases stayed unmatched. The CDR3 is 11 amino acids. These data belong to a study of blood T cell repertoires in COVID-19. Study in general: COVID-19 samples collected from the United States, Italy and Spain covered acute and convalescent phases.

Study processing details: Cell counts per sample came from amplifying reference gene primers. Libraries were prepared by immunoSEQ multiplex PCR; TCRdb keeps only in-frame clonotypes and omits some of them. V and J calls and clone size come straight from that table; D and trimming were deduced from the DNA. In the table there are around 140,000 clones, approximately 87% of which are singletons. The sequenced sample consisted of peripheral blood. This receptor was obtained from a man aged 50-59 years with active COVID-19. This chain uses TRBV12-3 or TRBV12-4 with TRBJ2-1; TRBD1 matches at 11 bases. The CDR3: CASSLGQGEFF. The CDR3 nucleotides read TGTGCCAGCAGTTTGGGACAGGGGGAGTTCTTC.